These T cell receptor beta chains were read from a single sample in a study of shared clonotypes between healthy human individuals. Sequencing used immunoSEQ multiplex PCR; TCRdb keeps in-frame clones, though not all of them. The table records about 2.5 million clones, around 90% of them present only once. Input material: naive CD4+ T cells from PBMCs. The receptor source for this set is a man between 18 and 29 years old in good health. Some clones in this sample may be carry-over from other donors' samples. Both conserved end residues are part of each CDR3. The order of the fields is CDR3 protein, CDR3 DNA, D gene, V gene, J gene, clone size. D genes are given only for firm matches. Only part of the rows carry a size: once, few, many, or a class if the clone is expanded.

cdr3_aa: CASSLVPSGYTF; cdr3_nt: TGTGCCAGCAGCTTGGTCCCGTCCGGCTACACCTTC; d_call: -; v_call: TRBV5-6; j_call: TRBJ1-2; clone_size: once
cdr3_aa: CASSSGDSLHHEQYF; cdr3_nt: TGCGCCAGCAGCTCTGGAGACTCCCTCCACCACGAGCAGTACTTC; d_call: -; v_call: TRBV5-1; j_call: TRBJ2-7; clone_size: -
cdr3_aa: CASSPEAGTSGRAMYEQYF; cdr3_nt: TGTGCCAGCAGCCCCGAGGCCGGGACTAGCGGGAGGGCGATGTACGAGCAGTACTTC; d_call: TRBD2; v_call: TRBV13; j_call: TRBJ2-7; clone_size: -
cdr3_aa: CASSLAGLAGNNQPQHF; cdr3_nt: TGTGCCAGCAGCTTAGCGGGGTTAGCCGGCAACAATCAGCCCCAGCATTTT; d_call: -; v_call: TRBV7-8; j_call: TRBJ1-5; clone_size: -
cdr3_aa: CASSLVGQGYNEQFF; cdr3_nt: TGCGCCAGCAGCTTGGTGGGACAGGGCTACAATGAGCAGTTCTTC; d_call: TRBD1; v_call: TRBV5-1; j_call: TRBJ2-1; clone_size: -
cdr3_aa: CASSLERGSDTQYF; cdr3_nt: TGTGCCAGCAGCTTGGAGAGAGGGTCAGATACGCAGTATTTT; d_call: -; v_call: TRBV5-6; j_call: TRBJ2-3; clone_size: -
cdr3_aa: CASSLDRNTEAFF; cdr3_nt: TGTGCCAGCAGCCTTGACAGGAACACTGAAGCTTTCTTT; d_call: -; v_call: TRBV14; j_call: TRBJ1-1; clone_size: -
cdr3_aa: CATSRHDRWWEQYF; cdr3_nt: TGTGCCACCAGCAGACACGACAGATGGTGGGAGCAGTACTTC; d_call: -; v_call: TRBV15; j_call: TRBJ2-7; clone_size: -
cdr3_aa: CASSLAPGSGNTIYF; cdr3_nt: TGTGCCAGCAGCTTAGCCCCAGGGAGCGGAAACACCATATATTTT; d_call: -; v_call: TRBV7-2; j_call: TRBJ1-3; clone_size: -
cdr3_aa: CATSGGQGNTGELFF; cdr3_nt: TGTGCCACCTCCGGGGGACAGGGGAACACCGGGGAGCTGTTTTTT; d_call: TRBD1; v_call: TRBV2; j_call: TRBJ2-2; clone_size: -
cdr3_aa: CASSVNQNTGELFF; cdr3_nt: TGTGCCAGCAGCGTTAACCAGAACACCGGGGAGCTGTTTTTT; d_call: -; v_call: TRBV9; j_call: TRBJ2-2; clone_size: -
cdr3_aa: CASSYRGNQPQHF; cdr3_nt: TGTGCCAGCAGTTATAGGGGTAATCAGCCCCAGCATTTT; d_call: -; v_call: TRBV6-5; j_call: TRBJ1-5; clone_size: once
cdr3_aa: CASRGRGQGVQETQYF; cdr3_nt: TGTGCCAGCAGGGGACGGGGACAGGGGGTTCAGGAGACCCAGTACTTC; d_call: TRBD1; v_call: TRBV25-1; j_call: TRBJ2-5; clone_size: -
cdr3_aa: CASSRNLGGGSYEQYF; cdr3_nt: TGCGCCAGCAGCCGTAACCTCGGCGGGGGATCCTACGAGCAGTACTTC; d_call: TRBD2; v_call: TRBV5-1; j_call: TRBJ2-7; clone_size: few
cdr3_aa: CASSSLFDSSNTGELFF; cdr3_nt: TGTGCCAGCAGCTCCCTATTCGACAGTTCGAACACCGGGGAGCTGTTTTTT; d_call: -; v_call: TRBV11-2; j_call: TRBJ2-2; clone_size: -
cdr3_aa: CASSPDSGNTIYF; cdr3_nt: TGTGCCAGCTCACCAGACTCTGGAAACACCATATATTTT; d_call: -; v_call: TRBV18; j_call: TRBJ1-3; clone_size: -
cdr3_aa: CASSLLAGDKNEQFF; cdr3_nt: TGTGCCAGCAGTTTACTGGCGGGAGATAAAAATGAGCAGTTCTTC; d_call: TRBD2; v_call: TRBV28; j_call: TRBJ2-1; clone_size: -
cdr3_aa: CASSLGGSGANVLTF; cdr3_nt: TGTGCCAGCAGCTTAGGTGGCTCTGGGGCCAACGTCCTGACTTTC; d_call: -; v_call: TRBV11-3; j_call: TRBJ2-6; clone_size: -
cdr3_aa: CASLGQGHTGELFF; cdr3_nt: TGTGCCAGCTTGGGGCAGGGTCACACCGGGGAGCTGTTTTTT; d_call: -; v_call: TRBV28; j_call: TRBJ2-2; clone_size: -
cdr3_aa: CASSLGAGGGFQYF; cdr3_nt: TGTGCCAGCAGCTTAGGCGCGGGAGGCGGTTTTCAGTACTTC; d_call: TRBD2; v_call: TRBV7-2; j_call: TRBJ2-4; clone_size: -